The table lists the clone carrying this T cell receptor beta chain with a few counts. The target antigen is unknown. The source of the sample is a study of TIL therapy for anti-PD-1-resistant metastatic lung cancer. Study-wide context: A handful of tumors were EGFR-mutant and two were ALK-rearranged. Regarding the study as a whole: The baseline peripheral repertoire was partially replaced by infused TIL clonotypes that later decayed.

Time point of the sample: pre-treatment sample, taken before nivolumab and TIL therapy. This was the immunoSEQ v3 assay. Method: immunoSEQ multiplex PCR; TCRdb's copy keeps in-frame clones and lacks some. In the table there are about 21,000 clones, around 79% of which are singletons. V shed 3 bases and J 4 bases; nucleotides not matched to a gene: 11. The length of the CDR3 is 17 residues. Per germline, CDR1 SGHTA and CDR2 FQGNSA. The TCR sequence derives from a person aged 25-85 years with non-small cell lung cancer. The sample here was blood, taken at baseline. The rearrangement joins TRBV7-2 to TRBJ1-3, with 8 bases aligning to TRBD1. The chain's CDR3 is CASSLNLMTGVGNTIYF. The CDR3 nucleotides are TGTGCCAGCAGCTTGAATTTAATGACAGGGGTAGGAAACACCATATATTTT.